Below, 10 T cell receptor beta chains from the same sample are listed, as sequenced in a study of PD-1 blockade in classical Hodgkin lymphoma. Every single patient, without exception, relapsed after autologous stem cell transplantation, and brentuximab vedotin exposure varied. Assay: immunoSEQ multiplex PCR; the TCRdb copy retains only in-frame clones and omits some. The table lists about 98,000 clones, 80% to 95% of them singletons. The sequencing here drew on peripheral blood mononuclear cells (PBMCs), taken at baseline. These receptors were obtained from a human donor with classical Hodgkin lymphoma.

This chain joins TRBV19 and TRBJ1-3, with unresolved D. Trimming removed 2 bases from V and 3 bases from J, with 11 bases in between. This CDR3 comprises 15 residues. Germline V gene lookup returns CDR1 LNHDA and CDR2 SQIVND (reference sequence). The CDR3, as DNA: TGTGCCAGTAGTATATCAACAGTTCTTGGAAACACCATATATTTT. Its protein is CASSISTVLGNTIYF.

V gene TRBV7-8 combines with J gene TRBJ1-2; D call uncertain. Germline V gene sequence: CDR1 SGHVS, CDR2 FQNEAQ. Trimming shortened V by 3 bases and J by 6 bases, and 11 bases separated the two germline ends. The CDR3 has 13 residues. The CDR3 bases are TGTGCCAGCAGCTTCAGGCCCTCGGATGGCTACACCTTC. Residues: CASSFRPSDGYTF.

The V and J genes are TRBV14 and TRBJ1-1; 7 nucleotides align to TRBD1. This CDR3 region has 15 residues. Unmatched junction bases numbered 7, after V lost 3 bases and J lost 3 bases. CDR1 and CDR2 (germline): SGHDN, FVKESK. CDR3 nucleotide sequence: TGTGCCAGCAGCCACCCCCGACAGGGCGACACTGAAGCTTTCTTT. The encoded protein is CASSHPRQGDTEAFF.

This clone was seen once. The chain is built from TRBV7-9 and TRBJ2-2, with TRBD1 identical over 8 bases. This CDR3 spans 15 amino acids. The germline V gene has CDR1 SEHNR and CDR2 FQNEAQ (reference sequence). The junction had 9 bases not matched to a gene; V was cut back by 6 bases and J by 6 bases. The CDR3 region has the DNA TGTGCCAGCAGTTCGACAGGGGAGATAGCCGGGGAGCTGTTTTTT. It encodes CASSSTGEIAGELFF.

The chain joins TRBV10-3 to TRBJ2-7; 9 bases are shared with TRBD1. The ends lost 10 bases at V and 13 bases at J; junction bases unmatched: 20. This CDR3 spans 14 amino acids. Germline V gives CDR1 ENHRY, CDR2 SYGVKD. DNA for the CDR3: TGTGCCACCCAAACCCCGACAGGGGGAGGACGGGGCTACTTC. Translated, it gives CATQTPTGGGRGYF.

This chain joins TRBV7-9 and TRBJ2-7; maybe TRBD1 (5 bases). Germline assignment: CDR1 SEHNR and CDR2 FQNEAQ (reference sequence). CDR3 size: 15 residues. Trimming pared 5 bases from V and 2 bases from J, leaving 16 bases between. Written as DNA, the CDR3 is TGTGCCAGCAGCCCCCCGGACACCAGAACCTACGAGCAGTACTTC. Amino acids: CASSPPDTRTYEQYF.

V gene TRBV4-1 combines with J gene TRBJ2-6; D remains unclear. V lost 3 bases and J lost 1, with 1 base in between. In germline, CDR1 is MGHRA, CDR2 YSYEKL. This CDR3 has 13 residues. CDR3 sequence (DNA): TGCGCCAGCAGCCAGTCTGGGGCCAACGTCCTGACTTTC. Protein: CASSQSGANVLTF.

The chain couples TRBV5-1 to TRBJ1-1, with 7 bases identical to TRBD1. The CDR3 extends over 12 amino acids. V gave up 4 bases and J gave up 7 bases; unmatched junction bases: 4. Germline CDR1 is SGHRS and CDR2 is YFSETQ. DNA of the CDR3: TGCGCCAGCAGCATCGGACAGGTTGAAGCTTTCTTT. Translation: CASSIGQVEAFF.

V gene TRBV27 combines with J gene TRBJ1-1; the D gene is possibly TRBD1 (5 bases). Germline V gives CDR1 MNHEY, CDR2 SMNVEV (reference sequence). Deletions cut 3 bases from V and 4 bases from J, with 15 bases between. This CDR3 spans 15 amino acids. This CDR3 is CASSLSRGGVTEAFF. CDR3 DNA sequence: TGTGCCAGCAGTTTGTCGCGGGGCGGGGTCACTGAAGCTTTCTTT.

This chain joins TRBV2 and TRBJ2-2; 10 bases match TRBD2. J lost 7 bases, V lost 7 bases, and 15 bases had no gene match. The CDR3 has 17 amino acids. From germline, CDR1 is SNHLY and CDR2 FYNNEI. CDR3 sequence reads: CASTPFASGRGNGELFF. In DNA, the CDR3 is TGTGCCAGCACCCCATTTGCGAGCGGGAGGGGTAACGGGGAGCTGTTTTTT. Supplemented by reference TRBV2 and TRBJ2-2, the full variable domain reads EPEVTQTPSHQVTQMGQEVILRCVPISNHLYFYWYRQILGQKVEFLVSFYNNEISEKSEIFDDQFSVERPDGSNFTLKIRSTKLEDSAMYFCASTPFASGRGNGELFFGEGSRLTVL.